This T cell receptor (beta chain) was found in a study of blood T cell repertoires in COVID-19. Original processing notes: Scientists estimated how many nucleated cells there were by amplifying reference gene primers. TCRdb's table, derived via immunoSEQ multiplex PCR, lists solely in-frame clones and lacks some. The V and J calls and clone size were taken over from that table, and D and trimming were inferred from the DNA. The sample yields tens of thousands of clones, 86% seen once. From germline, CDR1 is SGDLS and CDR2 YYNGEE. The CDR3 has 15 residues. The junction had 13 bases not matched to a gene; V was cut back by 6 bases and J by 7 bases.

This TCR came from a woman aged 80 or over in a cohort sampled during active or convalescent COVID-19. This chain uses TRBV9 with TRBJ2-1, with 7 bases fitting TRBD2. The sample comprised peripheral blood. Here the CDR3 reads CASTREGGRSNEQFF. The CDR3 coding sequence is TGTGCCAGCACCCGAGAGGGCGGGAGATCGAATGAGCAGTTCTTC.